The T cell receptor beta chain under discussion was sequenced for a study of response to subunit inactivated influenza vaccine. Broader study findings: It was suggested by the authors that few new T cells are recruited by each seasonal influenza vaccination.

One entry per CDR3 protein, called by TCRdb with MiXCR from the RT-PCR reads. Of under 850,000 distinct CDR3 sequences in the sample, around a sixth were seen once. Worth noting for this clonotype: Antigen: not known.

Germline V gene lookup returns CDR1 SEHNR and CDR2 FQNEAQ (reference sequence). This CDR3 contains 13 residues. The germline V and J ends were trimmed by 3 bases and 2 bases, with 8 bases remaining between them. Sequencing was performed on PBMCs from blood, taken about 5 days after vaccination. This receptor was identified in a man aged 50 to 60 who received an inactivated influenza vaccine. The V call is TRBV7-9, the J call TRBJ2-7; the D is unclear. The CDR3 DNA reads as TGTGCCAGCAGCTTCCACAGTACCTACGAGCAGTACTTC. Protein sequence: CASSFHSTYEQYF.